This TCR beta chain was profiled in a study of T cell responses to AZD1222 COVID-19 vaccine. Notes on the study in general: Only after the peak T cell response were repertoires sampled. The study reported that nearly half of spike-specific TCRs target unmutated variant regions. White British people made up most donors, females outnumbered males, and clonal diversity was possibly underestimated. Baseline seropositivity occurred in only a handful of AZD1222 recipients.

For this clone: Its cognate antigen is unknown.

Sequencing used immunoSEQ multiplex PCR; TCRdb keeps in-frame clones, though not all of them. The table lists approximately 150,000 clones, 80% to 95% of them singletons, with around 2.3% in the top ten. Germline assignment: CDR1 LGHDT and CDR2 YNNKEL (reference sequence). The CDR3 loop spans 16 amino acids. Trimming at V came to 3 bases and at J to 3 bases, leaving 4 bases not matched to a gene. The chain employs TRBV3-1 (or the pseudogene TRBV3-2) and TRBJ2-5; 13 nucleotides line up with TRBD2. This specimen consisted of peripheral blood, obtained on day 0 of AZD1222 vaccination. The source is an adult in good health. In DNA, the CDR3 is TGTGCCAGCAGCCACCCACTAGCGGGGGGGAAAGAGACCCAGTACTTC. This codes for CASSHPLAGGKETQYF.